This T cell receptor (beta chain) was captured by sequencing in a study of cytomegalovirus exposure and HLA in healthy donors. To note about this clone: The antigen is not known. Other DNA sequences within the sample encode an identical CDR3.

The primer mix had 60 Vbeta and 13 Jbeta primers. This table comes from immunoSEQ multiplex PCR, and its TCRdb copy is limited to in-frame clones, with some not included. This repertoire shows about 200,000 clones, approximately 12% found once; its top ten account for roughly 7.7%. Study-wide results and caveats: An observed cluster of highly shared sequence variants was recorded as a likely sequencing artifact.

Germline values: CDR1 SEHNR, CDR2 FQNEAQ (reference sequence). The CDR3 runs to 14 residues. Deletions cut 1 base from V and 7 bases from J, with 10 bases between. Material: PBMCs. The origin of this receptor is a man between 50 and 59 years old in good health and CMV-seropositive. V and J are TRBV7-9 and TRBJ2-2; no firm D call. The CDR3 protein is CASSLVPGGGELFF. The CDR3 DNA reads TGTGCCAGCAGCTTAGTTCCTGGCGGCGGGGAGCTGTTTTTT.